What follows is one T cell receptor beta chain and its context. Its specificity is not known. Trimming stripped 2 bases from V and 1 base from J, with 8 bases between. Germline V gives CDR1 MDHEN, CDR2 SYDVKM. CDR3 size: 14 residues. The sample comes from a study of long-term antiretroviral therapy in people with HIV. General study findings and limits: After ART, diversity increased yet remained lower than transplant donor controls.

Sequencing used immunoSEQ v3.0 at survey level. This table comes from immunoSEQ multiplex PCR, and its TCRdb copy is limited to in-frame clones, with some not included. This sample has some 15,000 clones, with more than 75% found just once. The sample was unsorted PBMCs, taken 6.9 years after starting antiretroviral therapy. The TCR originated in a middle-aged man with HIV. The chain uses TRBV28 and TRBJ1-1; the D gene is possibly TRBD1 (6 bases). The CDR3 DNA follows: TGTGCCAGCAGTTTACCACAGGGGAACACTGAAGCTTTCTTT. Translated: CASSLPQGNTEAFF.